This paragraph reports one TCR beta chain. Sequencing used immunoSEQ multiplex PCR; TCRdb keeps in-frame clones, though not all of them. The table for this sample gives around 190,000 clones. The source of the sample is a study of control samples from healthy donors and cancer patients. The CDR3 spans 16 residues. Trimming removed 3 bases from V and 1 base from J, with 15 bases in between. Germline V CDR1 and CDR2: WSHSY, SAAADI. V usage is TRBV10-2 and J usage is TRBJ1-1; tentatively, D is TRBD1 (5 bases). Sequenced input: blood. The TCR comes from a woman aged 25 to 45 in good health. In DNA, the CDR3 is TGCGCCAGCAGTGATAGGGTGAGGGGCTCGAACACTGAAGCTTTCTTT. It is translated as CASSDRVRGSNTEAFF.